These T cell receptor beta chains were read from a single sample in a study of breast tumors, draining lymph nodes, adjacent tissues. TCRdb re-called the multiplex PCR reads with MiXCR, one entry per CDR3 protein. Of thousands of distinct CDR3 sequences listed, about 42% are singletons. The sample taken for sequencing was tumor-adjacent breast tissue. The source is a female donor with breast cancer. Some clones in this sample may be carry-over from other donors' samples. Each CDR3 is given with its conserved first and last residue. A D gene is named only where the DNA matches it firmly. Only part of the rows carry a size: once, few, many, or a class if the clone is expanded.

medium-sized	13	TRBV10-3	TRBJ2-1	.	CATRTITYNEQFF	TGTGCCACCAGGACTATCACCTACAATGAGCAGTTCTTC
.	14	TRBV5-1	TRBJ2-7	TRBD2	CASSSAGGPYEQYF	TGCGCCAGCAGCTCAGCGGGAGGTCCCTACGAGCAGTACTTC
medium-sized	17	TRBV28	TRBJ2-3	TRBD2	CASSHGRLAGSTDTQYF	TGTGCCAGCAGTCACGGCCGACTAGCGGGGAGCACAGATACGCAGTATTTT
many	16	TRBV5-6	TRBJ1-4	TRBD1	CASSTGQGITNEKLFF	TGTGCCAGCAGCACCGGACAGGGCATAACTAATGAAAAACTGTTTTTT
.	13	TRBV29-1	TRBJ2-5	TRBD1	CSVGTGQGETQYF	TGCAGCGTTGGGACGGGACAGGGGGAGACCCAGTACTTC
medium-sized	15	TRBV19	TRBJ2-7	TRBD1	CASSKDRGLLYEQYF	TGTGCCAGTAGCAAGGACAGGGGGCTCCTCTACGAGCAGTACTTC
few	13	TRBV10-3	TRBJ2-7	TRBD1	CAISGQEHYEQYF	TGTGCCATCAGCGGACAGGAACATTACGAGCAGTACTTC
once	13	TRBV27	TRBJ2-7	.	CASSPQPAYEQYF	TGTGCCAGCAGTCCCCAACCTGCCTACGAGCAGTACTTC
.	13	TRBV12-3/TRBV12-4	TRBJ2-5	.	CASSLSGQETQYF	TGTGCCAGCAGTTTAAGCGGCCAAGAGACCCAGTACTTC
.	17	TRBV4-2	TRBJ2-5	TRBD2	CASSPTGLAGGLETQYF	TGTGCCAGCAGCCCGACAGGACTAGCGGGAGGGTTGGAGACCCAGTACTTC
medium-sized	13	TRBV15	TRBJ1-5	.	CATSREEVQPQHF	TGTGCCACCAGCAGAGAAGAGGTTCAGCCCCAGCATTTT
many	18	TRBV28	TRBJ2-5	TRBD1	CASSTLPGDRGVKETQYF	TGTGCCAGCAGTACGCTACCCGGGGACAGGGGAGTTAAAGAGACCCAGTACTTC
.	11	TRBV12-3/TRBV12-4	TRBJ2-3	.	CASTTSDTQYF	TGTGCCAGCACCACCTCGGATACGCAGTATTTT
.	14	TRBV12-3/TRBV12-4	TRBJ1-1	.	CASSFKGTGTEAFF	TGTGCCAGCAGTTTTAAGGGTACGGGCACTGAAGCTTTCTTT
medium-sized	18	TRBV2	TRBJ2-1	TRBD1	CASSEATFTGGKGNEQFF	TGTGCCAGCAGTGAAGCTACCTTTACAGGGGGCAAGGGCAATGAGCAGTTCTTC
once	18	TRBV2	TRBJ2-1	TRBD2	CASSEAGLAGASYNEQFF	TGTGCCAGCAGTGAAGCGGGACTAGCGGGAGCTTCCTACAATGAGCAGTTCTTC
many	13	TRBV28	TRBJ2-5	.	CASRAQGLETQYF	TGTGCCAGCAGGGCGCAGGGATTGGAGACCCAGTACTTC
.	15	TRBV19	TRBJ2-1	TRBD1	CASRIRDRDYNEQFF	TGTGCCAGTAGGATCCGGGACAGGGACTACAATGAGCAGTTCTTC
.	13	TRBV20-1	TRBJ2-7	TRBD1	CSARGAGGYEQYF	TGCAGTGCTAGAGGGGCAGGGGGCTACGAGCAGTACTTC
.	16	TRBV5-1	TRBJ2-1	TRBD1	CASSSIGQGQYNEQFF	TGCGCCAGCAGCTCGATAGGACAGGGGCAATACAATGAGCAGTTCTTC
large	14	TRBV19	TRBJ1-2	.	CASRSGEDYYGYTF	TGTGCCAGTAGATCAGGGGAGGACTACTATGGCTACACCTTC
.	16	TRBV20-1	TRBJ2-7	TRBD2	CSAQGLAGSLSYEQYF	TGCAGTGCCCAGGGACTAGCGGGATCTCTCTCCTACGAGCAGTACTTC
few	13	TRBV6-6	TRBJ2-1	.	CASSPRYYNEQFF	TGTGCCAGCAGTCCACGATACTACAATGAGCAGTTCTTC
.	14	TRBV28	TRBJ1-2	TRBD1	CARSYRGPNYGYTF	TGTGCCCGCAGTTACAGGGGACCTAACTATGGCTACACCTTC
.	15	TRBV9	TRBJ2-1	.	CASSVVSNSYNEQFF	TGTGCCAGCAGCGTAGTGTCTAACTCCTACAATGAGCAGTTCTTC
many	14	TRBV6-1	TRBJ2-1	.	CASSEADYYNEQFF	TGTGCCAGCAGTGAAGCCGACTACTACAATGAGCAGTTCTTC
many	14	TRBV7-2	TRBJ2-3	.	CASSLSGAGDTQYF	TGTGCCAGCAGCTTATCAGGGGCGGGAGATACGCAGTATTTT
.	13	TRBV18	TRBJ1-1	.	CASSLGQKTEAFF	TGTGCCAGCTCGCTAGGGCAGAAAACTGAAGCTTTCTTT
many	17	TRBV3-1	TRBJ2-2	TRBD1	CASSQVTGSMNTGELFF	TGTGCCAGCAGCCAAGTGACAGGGTCAATGAACACCGGGGAGCTGTTTTTT
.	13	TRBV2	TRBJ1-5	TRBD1	CASGTGGNQPQHF	TGTGCCAGCGGGACAGGAGGGAATCAGCCCCAGCATTTT
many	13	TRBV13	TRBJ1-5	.	CASSARLREPQHF	TGTGCCAGCAGCGCCAGGCTCAGAGAGCCCCAGCATTTT
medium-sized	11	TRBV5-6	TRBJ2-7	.	CASSLQEQQYF	TGTGCCAGCAGCCTACAGGAACAGCAGTACTTC
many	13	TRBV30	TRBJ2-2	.	CAWSPSPVGELFF	TGTGCCTGGAGCCCCTCCCCTGTAGGGGAGCTGTTTTTT
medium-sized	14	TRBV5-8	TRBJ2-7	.	CASIRQFSSYEQYF	TGTGCCAGCATAAGACAGTTTAGCTCCTACGAGCAGTACTTC
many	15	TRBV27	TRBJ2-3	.	CASSLSGSSLDTQYF	TGTGCCAGCAGTTTATCCGGCTCCTCCTTGGATACGCAGTATTTT
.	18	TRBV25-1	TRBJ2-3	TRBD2	CALKLTSGTPRHTDTQYF	TGTGCCTTGAAACTGACTAGCGGGACCCCACGACACACAGATACGCAGTATTTT
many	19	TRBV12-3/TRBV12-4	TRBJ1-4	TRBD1	CASSPSSGTGGATNEKLFF	TGTGCCAGCAGTCCAAGCTCCGGGACAGGGGGGGCAACTAATGAAAAACTGTTTTTT
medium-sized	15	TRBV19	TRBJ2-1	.	CASSIDGTRGNEQFF	TGTGCCAGTAGTATAGACGGGACACGAGGCAATGAGCAGTTCTTC
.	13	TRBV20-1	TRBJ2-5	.	CSATLVGQETQYF	TGCAGTGCCACACTAGTCGGCCAAGAGACCCAGTACTTC
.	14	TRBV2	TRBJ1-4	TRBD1	CASRQGATNEKLFF	TGTGCCAGCAGACAGGGGGCAACTAATGAAAAACTGTTTTTT
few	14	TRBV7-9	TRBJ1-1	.	CASSLRDEYTEAFF	TGTGCCAGCAGCTTGAGGGATGAGTACACTGAAGCTTTCTTT
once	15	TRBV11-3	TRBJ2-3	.	CASSLIGGVSDTQYF	TGTGCCAGCAGCTTAATCGGAGGGGTGTCAGATACGCAGTATTTT
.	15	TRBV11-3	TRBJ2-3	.	CASSLYLIPTDTQYF	TGTGCCAGCAGCTTGTATCTTATTCCCACAGATACGCAGTATTTT
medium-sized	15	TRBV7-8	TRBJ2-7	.	CASSLSSGPNYEQYF	TGTGCCAGCAGCTTATCGTCCGGGCCCAACTACGAGCAGTACTTC
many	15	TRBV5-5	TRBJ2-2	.	CASSLGGRSVGELFF	TGTGCCAGCAGCTTGGGCGGGCGGTCGGTCGGGGAGCTGTTTTTT
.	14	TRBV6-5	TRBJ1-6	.	CASRNRERTSPLHF	TGTGCCAGCAGAAACCGGGAAAGAACTTCACCCCTCCACTTT
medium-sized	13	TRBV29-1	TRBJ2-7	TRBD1	CSVRTGEGYEQYF	TGCAGCGTTAGGACAGGGGAAGGGTACGAGCAGTACTTC
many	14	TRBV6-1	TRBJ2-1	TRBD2	CASKTSGVYNEQFF	TGTGCCAGCAAGACTAGCGGGGTATACAATGAGCAGTTCTTC
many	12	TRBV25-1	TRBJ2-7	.	CASSLSSYEQYF	TGTGCCAGCAGTCTTAGCTCCTACGAGCAGTACTTC
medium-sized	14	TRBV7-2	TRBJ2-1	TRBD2	CASSFGTSGSTLLF	TGTGCCAGCAGCTTCGGGACTAGCGGGAGTACTTTGCTCTTC
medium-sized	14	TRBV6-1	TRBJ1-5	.	CASSERGPDQPQHF	TGTGCCAGCAGTGAAAGGGGTCCGGATCAGCCCCAGCATTTT
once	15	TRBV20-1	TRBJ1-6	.	CSARLGYPNNSPLHF	TGCAGTGCTAGGCTAGGATACCCGAATAATTCACCCCTCCACTTT
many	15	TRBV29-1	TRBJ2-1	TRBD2	CSVEGGTSEIYEQFF	TGCAGCGTTGAAGGCGGGACTAGTGAGATATATGAGCAGTTCTTC
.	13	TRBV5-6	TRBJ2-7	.	CASSSSESGEQYF	TGTGCCAGCTCTTCTAGCGAGAGCGGCGAGCAGTACTTC
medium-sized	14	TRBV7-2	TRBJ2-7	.	CASSLIPSSYEQYF	TGTGCCAGCAGCTTGATTCCGAGCTCCTACGAGCAGTACTTC
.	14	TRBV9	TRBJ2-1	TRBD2	CASKATSGSDEQFF	TGTGCCAGCAAGGCGACTAGCGGGAGCGATGAGCAGTTCTTC
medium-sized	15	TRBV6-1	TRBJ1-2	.	CASNQRDRSLYGYTF	TGTGCCAGCAACCAACGGGACCGATCGCTCTATGGCTACACCTTC
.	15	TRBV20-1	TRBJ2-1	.	CSARDPEASYNEQFF	TGCAGTGCTAGAGACCCTGAGGCTTCCTACAATGAGCAGTTCTTC
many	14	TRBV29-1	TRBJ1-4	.	CSVTAWVGAAKLFF	TGCAGCGTGACGGCTTGGGTTGGGGCCGCGAAACTGTTTTTT
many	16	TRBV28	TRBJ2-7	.	CASSDRDASNSYEQYF	TGTGCCAGCAGTGACCGGGATGCGAGTAACTCCTACGAGCAGTACTTC